Included here is one T cell receptor (beta chain) sequence, with context. Its antigen is unidentified. This CDR3 has 14 residues. Germline V gene lookup returns CDR1 SGHNT and CDR2 YYREEE (reference sequence). Deletions cut 10 bases from V and 5 bases from J, with 21 bases between. TCRdb processed the reads anew with MiXCR; each CDR3 protein has one entry. The profile shows 150,000 to 200,000 distinct CDR3 sequences, 28% of them singletons. These data are taken from a study of T cell repertoires in cytomegalovirus infection. Turning to the study itself: In public TCR beta signatures, there were indications of both CMV infection and matching HLA type.

Study observations and caveats: In two of eight donors, the top clonotype was HLA-C-restricted CMV-specific. Summed frequency of shared TCR beta families picked out CMV carriers who also had the relevant HLA.

The receptor's source is a human donor in good health (CMV status not recorded). Some clones in this sample may be carry-over from other donors' samples. This sequence joins TRBV5-4 and TRBJ1-1; D gene uncertain. Source material: PBMCs. The CDR3 nucleotides are TGTGCCCTCAACGTGGCAGGAGGGAGAACTGAAGCTTTCTTT. It is translated as CALNVAGGRTEAFF. Complete variable domain (other parts from reference TRBV5-4 and TRBJ1-1): ETGVTQSPTHLIKTRGQQVTLRCSSQSGHNTVSWYQQALGQGPQFIFQYYREEENGRGNFPPRFSGLQFPNYSSELNVNALELDDSALYLCALNVAGGRTEAFFGQGTRLTVV.